This T cell receptor (beta chain) was retrieved from a study of cytomegalovirus exposure and HLA in healthy donors. Study at large: The 120 or so validation repertoires used a platform that matched the one used for the 600 to 700 first-cohort repertoires, as a later analysis reported. General observations from the study: Generally TCR sequences proved uncommon, though certain public TCRs appeared in numerous donors. Some TCR beta chains (164 of them) were listed as cytomegalovirus-associated.

The CDR3 runs 18 residues. Germline CDR1 reads LGHNT; CDR2 reads FRNRAP. V was pared by 1 base and J by 4 bases, with 7 bases of the junction left unmatched. Sequencing used immunoSEQ multiplex PCR; TCRdb keeps in-frame clones, though not all of them. This table holds 100,000 to 120,000 clones, approximately 85% found once. On this clone: No antigen is known for it.

The receptor's source is a young woman in good health and CMV-seronegative. The source material was PBMCs. The chain employs TRBV12-5 and TRBJ2-3; 14 bases align to TRBD2. This CDR3 reads CASGLGLAGGAQSDTQYF. CDR3 DNA sequence: TGTGCTAGTGGTTTGGGACTAGCGGGGGGGGCCCAATCAGATACGCAGTATTTT.